This passage covers 7 T cell receptor beta chains from one sample sequenced in a study of T cell changes during pregnancy in multiple sclerosis. TCRdb's table, derived via immunoSEQ multiplex PCR, lists solely in-frame clones and lacks some. This repertoire shows tens of thousands of clones, 90% to 95% found once; its top ten account for more than 0.95%. This sample comprised peripheral blood, obtained in the second trimester of pregnancy. These receptors all stem from a female donor in good health, enrolled as a control in a pregnancy study.

This sequence joins TRBV2 and TRBJ1-4; 7 nucleotides match TRBD1. Germline values: CDR1 SNHLY, CDR2 FYNNEI. The CDR3 covers 14 residues. V was clipped by 4 bases and J by 3 bases; unmatched bases: 2. The CDR3 loop is CASSAGTANEKLFF. CDR3 DNA: TGTGCCAGCAGTGCTGGGACAGCTAATGAAAAACTGTTTTTT.

The CDR3 coding sequence is TGCGCCAGCAGCCAAGTTTCGGGTAGGAGCAATCAGCCCCAGCATTTT. As protein: CASSQVSGRSNQPQHF. The V gene is TRBV4-1, the J gene TRBJ1-5; no clear D gene. V lost 1 base and J 1 base, leaving 11 bases between the germline ends. The CDR3 loop spans 16 amino acids. CDR1 and CDR2 from the germline V gene are MGHRA and YSYEKL.

The chain links TRBV18 to TRBJ2-5, with TRBD1 matching over 8 bases. Trimming took 2 bases from V and 5 from J; bases not matched to a gene: 7. Germline CDR1 is KGHSH and CDR2 is LQKENI. The CDR3 is 15 amino acids. The CDR3 spells CASSPGQGAGETQYF. Written as DNA, the CDR3 is TGTGCCAGCTCACCAGGCCAGGGGGCTGGGGAGACCCAGTACTTC.

This clone was recorded a few times. The CDR3 DNA is TGCGCCAGCAGCCCGGGTCTTGCCAGGGGGGACACTGAAGCTTTCTTT. Residues: CASSPGLARGDTEAFF. The chain recombines TRBV4-1 with TRBJ1-1, with 7 positions matching TRBD1. Germline CDR1 and CDR2: MGHRA and YSYEKL. J gave up 3 bases and V 4 bases, and 11 bases lay outside the gene matches. This CDR3 has 16 residues.

The CDR3 bases are TGTGCCAGCAGTCCTATCCCGCGTGTGGGGGCGGGCTACACCTTC. Amino acids: CASSPIPRVGAGYTF. This chain connects TRBV27 to TRBJ1-2, with D perhaps matching TRBD1 (6 bases). This CDR3 has 15 residues. The ends were cut back, 5 bases at V and 8 bases at J, with 21 bases in the middle. Germline V gene data show CDR1 as MNHEY and CDR2 as SMNVEV (reference sequence).

The chain is built from TRBV25-1 and TRBJ2-7; 9 bases fit TRBD1. Germline V lookup: CDR1 MGHDK, CDR2 SYGVNS. Losses at the gene ends were 1 base for V and 3 bases for J; bases not matched to a gene: 7. CDR3 size: 16 residues. The CDR3 sequence is CASSELEQGAGYEQYF. CDR3 in DNA: TGTGCCAGCAGTGAATTGGAACAGGGGGCTGGCTACGAGCAGTACTTC.

V usage is TRBV27 and J usage is TRBJ2-5; 7 positions match TRBD2. J gave up 1 base and V 6 bases, and 2 bases lay outside the gene matches. This CDR3 is built from 13 residues. Germline V CDR1 and CDR2: MNHEY, SMNVEV (reference sequence). CDR3: CASRTSAQETQYF. CDR3 in DNA: TGTGCCAGCAGAACTAGCGCCCAAGAGACCCAGTACTTC.